A single sample gave rise to the 17 T cell receptor beta chains below, sequenced in a study of T cell responses to AZD1222 COVID-19 vaccine. The method was immunoSEQ multiplex PCR; TCRdb's version includes in-frame clones alone and lacks a portion of them. The table lists 35,000 to 50,000 clones, around four fifths of them singletons, with about a fifth in the top ten. The specimen was peripheral blood, collected 28 days after the second dose of the MenACWY control vaccine. The receptors shown here come from an adult who received the MenACWY meningococcal vaccine as a control.

V gene TRBV30 combines with J gene TRBJ1-4; a possible D gene is TRBD1 (6 bases). The germline V gene has CDR1 GTSNPN and CDR2 SVGIG (reference sequence). This CDR3 comprises 13 residues. V dropped 5 bases and J dropped 3 bases, with 10 bases sitting between them. The CDR3 nucleotides read TGTGCCTGGCAGACAGGCCCTAATGAAAAACTGTTTTTT. Residues: CAWQTGPNEKLFF.

This clone was detected a few times. The genes are TRBV27 and TRBJ1-1; 7 positions match TRBD1. Germline lookup yields CDR1 MNHEY and CDR2 SMNVEV (reference sequence). V was pared by 2 bases and J by 1 base, with 7 bases of the junction left unmatched. The CDR3 consists of 16 residues. DNA of the CDR3: TGTGCCAGCAGTTTAACCCGACAGGGATGGAACACTGAAGCTTTCTTT. Its translation is CASSLTRQGWNTEAFF.

This clone was detected only once. V and J are TRBV7-2 and TRBJ1-5, with a tentative D call TRBD1 (5 bases). The germline gives CDR1 SGHTA, CDR2 FQGNSA. V was pared by 3 bases and J by 2 bases, with 14 bases between. This CDR3 has 16 amino acids. The CDR3 loop reads CASSFRMGGGNQPQHF. Here the CDR3 DNA reads TGTGCCAGCAGCTTCCGGATGGGGGGGGGCAATCAGCCCCAGCATTTT.

This clone was recorded only once. The chain joins TRBV5-1 to TRBJ2-2; maybe TRBD1 (6 bases). Germline CDR1 and CDR2: SGHRS and YFSETQ. There are 14 residues in the CDR3. Trimming took off 4 bases at V and 4 bases at J, with 11 bases between the two ends. The CDR3 DNA follows: TGCGCCAGCAGCACAGGGATGGGCACCGGGGAGCTGTTTTTT. It codes for CASSTGMGTGELFF.

In DNA form, the CDR3 reads TGTGCCAGCAGCTCCGGGACAGGGGACTACAATGAGCAGTTCTTC. Translation: CASSSGTGDYNEQFF. V and J are TRBV7-9 and TRBJ2-1; the match to TRBD1 covers 10 bases. The germline CDR1 and CDR2 sequences are SEHNR and FQNEAQ (reference sequence). The J segment lost 3 bases and the V segment lost 4 bases, leaving 3 bases of the junction unmatched. CDR3 size: 15 residues.

This sequence joins TRBV5-4 and TRBJ2-3, with 7 bases aligning to TRBD1. The length of the CDR3 is 16 residues. J lost 2 bases, V lost 0 bases, and 6 bases had no gene match. The V gene's germline CDR1 is SGHNT and CDR2 YYREEE (reference sequence). The CDR3 DNA sequence: TGTGCCAGCAGCTTGGCCCGGGACAGCTTCACAGATACGCAGTATTTT. This sequence encodes CASSLARDSFTDTQYF.

DNA for the CDR3: TGTGCTAGTGGTCCCCGCGGGGGGGCCGGTGGCACCGGGGAGCTGTTTTTT. Translation: CASGPRGGAGGTGELFF. This sequence joins TRBV12-5 and TRBJ2-2; TRBD2 matches 9 bases. V lost 5 bases, J lost 4 bases, and 11 bases stayed unmatched. The CDR3 extends over 17 amino acids. The germline CDR1 and CDR2 sequences are LGHNT and FRNRAP.

The sample holds a few counts of this clone. V usage is TRBV5-1 and J usage is TRBJ2-2; the D gene is possibly TRBD2 (6 bases). The CDR3 extends over 12 amino acids. Trimming took 4 bases from V and 6 from J, leaving 7 bases between them. The germline V gene encodes CDR1 SGHRS and CDR2 YFSETQ. CDR3 region: CASSPGAGELFF. The CDR3 coding sequence is TGCGCCAGCAGCCCGGGAGCCGGGGAGCTGTTTTTT.

The gene calls are TRBV11-2 and TRBJ1-1; D uncertain. There are 16 residues in the CDR3. V was clipped by 5 bases and J by 1 base, with 17 bases between them. The germline V gene encodes CDR1 SGHAT and CDR2 FQNNGV. The CDR3 sequence is CASSPPPTRSNTEAFF. CDR3 nucleotides: TGTGCCAGCAGCCCGCCTCCAACGAGATCGAACACTGAAGCTTTCTTT.

CDR3 sequence: CAWRSPGQLAQYF. CDR3 bases: TGTGCCTGGAGGTCCCCGGGCCAGTTAGCCCAGTACTTC. The chain combines TRBV30 with TRBJ2-5, with no clear D. Trimming left V 3 bases short and J 9 bases short, with 17 bases between. This CDR3 has 13 amino acids. The germline gives CDR1 GTSNPN, CDR2 SVGIG (reference sequence).

The chain employs TRBV15 and TRBJ2-1; D may be TRBD2 (6 bases). The V gene lost 3 bases and the J gene lost 8 bases, with 17 bases spanning the gap. Germline V gene lookup returns CDR1 LNHNV and CDR2 YYDKDF (reference sequence). The CDR3 runs 15 residues. CDR3 region: CATSRVSSDLDEQFF. CDR3 nucleotide sequence: TGTGCCACCAGCAGGGTGTCTAGCGACCTCGATGAGCAGTTCTTC.

This chain uses TRBV6-5 with TRBJ1-6; TRBD1 is a possible D gene (5 bases). The CDR3 covers 13 residues. Trimming removed 6 bases from V and 5 bases from J, with 8 bases in between. Germline CDR1 MNHEY, CDR2 SVGAGI. The CDR3 sequence: CASRTGDNSPLHF. The DNA of the CDR3 is TGTGCCAGCAGGACGGGGGATAATTCACCCCTCCACTTT.

The V call is TRBV5-4, the J call TRBJ2-5, with D unresolved. The V end was cut by 0 bases, the J end by 2 bases, with 11 bases between. Germline CDR1 SGHNT, CDR2 YYREEE (reference sequence). The CDR3 extends over 15 amino acids. The CDR3 DNA is TGTGCCAGCAGCTTGGGGGGAAGCAGACAAGAGACCCAGTACTTC. It yields the protein CASSLGGSRQETQYF.

This clone was recorded once. This sequence joins TRBV12-5 and TRBJ1-1; 8 bases map to TRBD1. The germline gives CDR1 LGHNT, CDR2 FRNRAP. The CDR3 sequence is 15 residues long. V trimming: 2 bases; J trimming: 7 bases; junction bases outside the gene matches: 9. The CDR3 region has the DNA TGTGCTAGTGGTTTGCCCAACAGGGGGTCAGATGAAGCTTTCTTT. Translation: CASGLPNRGSDEAFF.

This clone appeared a single time. V and J are TRBV24-1 and TRBJ2-1; the D gene is possibly TRBD1 (6 bases). The V gene's germline CDR1 is KGHDR and CDR2 SFDVKD. Trimming took 2 bases from V and 0 from J, leaving 10 bases between them. The CDR3 totals 16 residues. CDR3 loop: CATSDSGRGSYNEQFF. The DNA of the CDR3 is TGTGCCACCAGTGATTCAGGCAGGGGCTCCTACAATGAGCAGTTCTTC.

The gene calls are TRBV12-3 or TRBV12-4 and TRBJ1-5; no clear D. The CDR3 spans 13 residues. With 5 bases removed from V and 7 bases from J, the gap between germline ends came to 12 bases. This CDR3 reads CASSHRSLQPQHF. CDR3 nucleotides: TGTGCCAGCAGTCACCGAAGTTTACAGCCCCAGCATTTT.

A single count supports this clone. This chain joins TRBV29-1 and TRBJ1-2; D unresolved. V lost 4 bases and J lost 6, with 12 bases in between. The CDR3 spans 12 residues. CDR1 SQVTM and CDR2 ANQGSEA come from the germline V gene. For the CDR3, the DNA is TGCAGCGTTGCCACTCTGAAGAATGGCTACACCTTC. This encodes CSVATLKNGYTF.